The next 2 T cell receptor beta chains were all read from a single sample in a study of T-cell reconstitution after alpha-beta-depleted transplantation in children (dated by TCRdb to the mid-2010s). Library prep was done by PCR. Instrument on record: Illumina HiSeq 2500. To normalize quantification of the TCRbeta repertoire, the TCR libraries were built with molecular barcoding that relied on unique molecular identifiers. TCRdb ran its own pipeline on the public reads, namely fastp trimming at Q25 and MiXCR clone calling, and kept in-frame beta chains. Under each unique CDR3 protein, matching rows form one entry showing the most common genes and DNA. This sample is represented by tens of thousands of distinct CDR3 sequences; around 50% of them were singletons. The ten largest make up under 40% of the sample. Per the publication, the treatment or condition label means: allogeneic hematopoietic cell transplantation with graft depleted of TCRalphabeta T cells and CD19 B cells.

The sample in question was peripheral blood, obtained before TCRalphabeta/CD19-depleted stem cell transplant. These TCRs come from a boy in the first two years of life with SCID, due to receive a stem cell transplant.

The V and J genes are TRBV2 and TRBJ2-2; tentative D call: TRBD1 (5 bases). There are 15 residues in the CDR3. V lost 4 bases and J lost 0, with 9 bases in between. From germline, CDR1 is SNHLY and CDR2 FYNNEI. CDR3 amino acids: CASSGRTSNTGELFF. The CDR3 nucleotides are TGTGCCAGCAGTGGGCGGACATCGAACACCGGGGAGCTGTTTTTT. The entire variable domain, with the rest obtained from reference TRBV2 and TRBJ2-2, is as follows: EPEVTQTPSHQVTQMGQEVILRCVPISNHLYFYWYRQILGQKVEFLVSFYNNEISEKSEIFDDQFSVERPDGSNFTLKIRSTKLEDSAMYFCASSGRTSNTGELFFGEGSRLTVL.

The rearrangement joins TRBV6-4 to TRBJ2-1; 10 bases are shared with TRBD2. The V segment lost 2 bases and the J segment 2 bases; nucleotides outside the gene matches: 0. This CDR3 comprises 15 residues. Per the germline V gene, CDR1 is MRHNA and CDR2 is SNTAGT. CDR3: CASSDLAGAYNEQFF. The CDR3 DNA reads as TGTGCCAGCAGTGACCTAGCGGGGGCCTACAATGAGCAGTTCTTC.